This T cell receptor beta chain was sequenced in a study of blood T cell repertoires in COVID-19. Across the study: Nucleic acid was either cDNA or gDNA, and it came from T cells, B-cell-depleted T cells, or PBMCs.

In the original workflow: For nucleated cells, counts were estimated from reference gene primer amplification. Repertoires were generated with immunoSEQ multiplex PCR, while TCRdb's copy carries only in-frame clones and drops some. V, J and clone size were drawn from that table, and D and trimming were deduced from the DNA. The sample lists about 210,000 clones, 84% occurring once. This CDR3 has 17 amino acids. V lost 4 bases, J lost 5 bases, and 14 bases stayed unmatched. Germline-derived CDR1 and CDR2 are SGHDT and YYEEEE. The clonotype originates from a woman aged 45-59 years with active or convalescent COVID-19. Sequencing was performed on peripheral blood. The rearrangement uses TRBV5-6 and TRBJ1-4, with TRBD1 matching over 7 bases. Written as DNA, the CDR3 is TGTGCCAGCAGCAGGTTGAGAGGGGGCTTCGGCAATGAAAAACTGTTTTTT. Translating it yields CASSRLRGGFGNEKLFF.